This T cell receptor beta chain was identified in a study of T-cell memory formation after mild COVID-19 (dated by TCRdb to the early 2020s). General notes on the study: TCR sequence clusters from the two donors were largely donor specific. In two donors, T-cell clones that expanded and contracted after mild COVID-19 were followed by sequencing TCRalpha and TCRbeta repertoires longitudinally. The cohort was made up of two young adult volunteers, one female and one male, who were previously healthy.

Sequencing was performed on an Illumina NovaSeq 6000. TCRalpha and TCRbeta cDNA libraries were constructed by 5'RACE with constant-segment primers, with sample barcodes and unique molecular identifiers being introduced. Trizol reagent was used to extract RNA from every sample. Amplification of the libraries took two PCR steps, and the second step added a second sample barcode plus Illumina TruSeq adapters. Libraries were sequenced on an Illumina NovaSeq with 2 x 150 bp paired-end reads. Per the source publication's procedure: The reads were demultiplexed and collapsed into UMI-guided consensus sequences using migec v1.2.7. Using mixcr v2.1.11, UMI consensuses were aligned to TRA and TRB V and J templates and then assembled into clonotypes. A clonotype was counted as expanded or contracted only if both edgeR and NoisET called the change significant, with noise models trained on biological replicates. For edgeR calls, the thresholds were a false discovery rate-adjusted p below 0.01 and a log2 fold-change of 1. PCA with hierarchical clustering of max-normalized trajectories of the 1000 most abundant clonotypes was used as exploratory dynamics analysis. Separately sequenced CD4+ and CD8+ repertoires were used to assign the CD4 or CD8 phenotype of responding clones. In-frame beta chains were kept once TCRdb had trimmed the public reads at Q25 with fastp and called clones with MiXCR. One record per CDR3 amino acid sequence lists the most common genes and DNA. What appears here as the V and J calls and clone size reflects TCRdb's work, not the paper's. This sample has around 340,000 distinct CDR3 sequences in its table, and roughly 13% of those were observed once. The ten biggest clones cover around a fifth of the sample.

This clonotype showed up just a few times. Its binding antigen is unknown. One base away there is no much larger clone; base qualities are not given. Spanning cysteine to phenylalanine, the CDR3 consists of 13 amino acids. Solely the CDR3 DNA is kept, with 39 bases framed from the first base. V is cut by 9 bases and J by 4 bases, and the space between the germline ends is 12 bases. The germline V gene yields SNHLY for CDR1 and FYNNEI for CDR2. Broader findings and caveats from the paper: SARS-CoV-2 specificity of the second-wave clones peaking on day 37 was not confirmed. Only two mild cases were covered in the study, and larger cohorts including severe cases with pre-infection samples were considered necessary. Contracting CD4+ clones appeared mostly in the CM and EM memory subsets, whereas CD8+ clones were enriched in EMRA. Clones contracting from day 15 to 85 had balanced CD4/CD8 phenotypes, while a second wave expanding from day 15 to 37 was biased towards CD4+. Some responding clones were detected in pre-infection memory, suggesting pre-existing cross-reactive memory T cells joined the SARS-CoV-2 response.

Ficoll-Paque density gradient centrifugation was the method used to isolate PBMCs. Rearrangement joined TRBV2 to TRBJ2-2, with the identity of the D gene unclear. The sample was PBMCs or a T cell subset sorted from them (not recorded which). The receptor was isolated from a man between 18 and 29 years old who had mild COVID-19 (a few samples of this study predate the infection). The sample titles of this study are shuffled in the database, so cell type and time point are left out; the donor was told from shared clones. The DNA reads TGTGCCAGGAGTCCAGATGGCACCGGGGAGCTGTTTTTT. Translation gives CARSPDGTGELFF.